Following are 8 T cell receptor beta chains from one sample sequenced in a study of shared clonotypes between healthy human individuals (dated by TCRdb to the early 2020s). The library was generated by the immunoSEQ multiplex PCR assay. TCRdb provides this immuneACCESS table in a form limited to in-frame rearrangements. Some clones are lacking; in checked studies, under half of them reflect an unresolved V gene, and why the rest are absent is not known. The sample table records some 980,000 clones; approximately 76% of these occur just once. The top ten clones comprise approximately 1.5% of the sample. Sequencing was performed on memory CD4+ T cells sorted from blood. According to the study, the label for this sample's cell subset or site signals: CD45RA-negative fraction. These TCRs come from a man between 18 and 35 years old in good health.

The CDR3 here is CAISESGLIQPQHF. The CDR3 bases are TGTGCCATCAGTGAGTCGGGACTGATTCAGCCCCAGCATTTT. The chain joins TRBV10-3 to TRBJ1-5; a possible D gene is TRBD1 (5 bases). This CDR3 has 14 amino acids. Deletions cut 0 bases from V and 6 bases from J, with 9 bases between. Per germline, CDR1 ENHRY and CDR2 SYGVKD.

CDR3 bases: TGTGCCAGCAGCCCCCGCGGACCGTTCTCTGGAAACACCATATATTTT. Translating it yields CASSPRGPFSGNTIYF. This chain links TRBV11-1 with TRBJ1-3; no definite D call. The germline V gene encodes CDR1 SGHAT and CDR2 FQDESV (reference sequence). CDR3 length: 16 amino acids. V shed 5 bases and J shed 0 bases, with 14 bases lying between them.

This clone was observed a few times. V usage is TRBV28 and J usage is TRBJ2-1, with D perhaps matching TRBD2 (5 bases). The CDR3 sequence is 14 residues long. Germline values: CDR1 MDHEN, CDR2 SYDVKM. V lost 5 bases to trimming and J lost 2 bases, with 10 bases between them. The CDR3 coding sequence is TGTGCCAGCAGTCCCAGCGGCCCCTACAATGAGCAGTTCTTC. It specifies CASSPSGPYNEQFF.

This clone was picked up a small number of times. This sequence joins TRBV28 and TRBJ2-7; 9 positions agree with TRBD2. CDR1 is MDHEN and CDR2 is SYDVKM in the germline V gene. CDR3 length: 15 amino acids. V was clipped by 6 bases and J by 3 bases; unmatched bases: 9. DNA of the CDR3: TGTGCCAGCAGACCCGCCATAGCGGGGGTCTACGAGCAGTACTTC. Its translation: CASRPAIAGVYEQYF.

The DNA for the CDR3 is TGTGCCAGCAGTCGAGACCCCAGCGTAGGCGAGCAGTACTTC. Amino acids: CASSRDPSVGEQYF. The V gene is TRBV6-1, the J gene TRBJ2-7; D call uncertain. The germline V gene encodes CDR1 MNHNS and CDR2 SASEGT. CDR3 size: 14 residues. Trimming shortened V by 5 bases and J by 6 bases, and 17 bases separated the two germline ends.

J is TRBJ1-5 and V is TRBV28; D not resolved. The length of the CDR3 is 15 residues. V lost 8 bases, J lost 3 bases, and 17 bases lay in between. The germline CDR1 and CDR2 sequences are MDHEN and SYDVKM. The CDR3 spells CASALERADNQPQHF. DNA of the CDR3: TGTGCCAGCGCTCTTGAGAGGGCCGACAATCAGCCCCAGCATTTT. The full variable domain, with the rest looked up from reference TRBV28 and TRBJ1-5, is DVKVTQSSRYLVKRTGEKVFLECVQDMDHENMFWYRQDPGLGLRLIYFSYDVKMKEKGDIPEGYSVSREKKERFSLILESASTNQTSMYLCASALERADNQPQHFGDGTRLSIL.

Comment on this clone: Other DNA sequences from this sample encode an identical CDR3 as well. This chain links TRBV9 with TRBJ2-3; perhaps TRBD2 as D (7 bases). Trimming took off 0 bases at V and 0 bases at J, with 11 bases between the two ends. CDR1 SGDLS and CDR2 YYNGEE come from the germline V gene. The CDR3 is 16 residues long. CDR3 bases: TGTGCCAGCAGCGTAGGTCGGGGGGCTAGCACAGATACGCAGTATTTT. The encoded protein is CASSVGRGASTDTQYF. Complete variable domain (other parts from reference TRBV9 and TRBJ2-3): DSGVTQTPKHLITATGQRVTLRCSPRSGDLSVYWYQQSLDQGLQFLIQYYNGEERAKGNILERFSAQQFPDLHSELNLSSLELGDSALYFCASSVGRGASTDTQYFGPGTRLTVL.

The chain has TRBV14 and TRBJ2-1; 9 bases match TRBD2. V lost 4 bases, J lost 10 bases, and 8 bases stayed unmatched. The germline CDR1 and CDR2 sequences are SGHDN and FVKESK. The CDR3 is 14 residues long. Here the CDR3 reads CASSPTLLAGEQFF. CDR3 in DNA: TGTGCCAGCAGCCCGACCCTTCTAGCGGGAGAGCAGTTCTTC.